This T cell receptor (beta chain) came from a study of control samples from healthy donors and cancer patients. Repertoires were generated with immunoSEQ multiplex PCR, while TCRdb's copy carries only in-frame clones and drops some. The table has tens of thousands of clones, about 75% seen once; the top ten hold roughly 17%. In germline, CDR1 is SNHLY, CDR2 FYNNEI. After removal of 8 bases from V and 2 bases from J, the junction contained 6 bases not matched to a gene. There are 13 residues in the CDR3. The TCR was taken from a male donor with melanoma. The chain couples TRBV2 to TRBJ2-7; 7 bases line up with TRBD1. Input material: formalin-fixed, paraffin-embedded tissue. The CDR3 region is CASLLGTAYEQYF. Here the CDR3 DNA reads TGTGCCAGCTTACTCGGGACAGCCTACGAGCAGTACTTC.